This T cell receptor beta chain was observed in a study of blood T cell repertoires in COVID-19 (dated by TCRdb to 2018 to 2021). With respect to the entire study: Collaborator samples came from the United States, Italy and Spain and covered acute and convalescent phases of COVID-19. HLA class I and class II types, where available, came from metadata supplied by the sample provider rather than from assay-based typing. The prospective study material was composed of cDNA or gDNA derived from T cells, B-cell-depleted T cells, or PBMCs. A freely available public database, intended as a resource for researchers studying the immune response to SARS-CoV-2, is where the repertoires were released. The samples were drawn from two sources: the first 160 participants of the ongoing ImmuneRACE study, and about 1,300 subjects contributed by 6 global collaborators. Deeply sampled blood TCRbeta repertoires from subjects exposed to, actively infected with, or recovered from COVID-19 were included in the dataset. Nearly every sample came with metadata listing a de-identified subject ID, COVID-19 status, age in years and sex. What the work shows at the level of the full study, not this receptor alone: The amount of clinical and demographic metadata varied by source and participant and was provided uncurated.

TCRbeta CDR3 regions were amplified from genomic DNA by means of the immunoSEQ Assay, a bias-controlled multiplex PCR. From the authors' description of their analysis: The number of nucleated cells in each sample was estimated by amplification of reference gene primers within the assay. To quantify the absolute abundance of each unique TCRbeta CDR3 rearrangement, sequence reads were collapsed and filtered. For each sample, productive Simpson clonality was calculated as the square root of Simpson's diversity index over productive rearrangements. TCRdb re-hosts the immuneACCESS table, in-frame sequences only. Its copies lack some clones; in the studies checked, an unresolved V gene accounts for under half of them, and the cause for the rest is not known. From that table come the V and J calls and clone size; the DNA was used to work out D and trimming. The sample profile shows under 200,000 clones; roughly 84% of them were found once. The ten top clones hold 15% to 20% of the sample.

This clone came up once. Its antigen is not yet known. There are no base qualities to consult, and no much larger clone falls within one base. The germline V gene encodes CDR1 SGHNT and CDR2 YYREEE (reference sequence). The CDR3 measures 14 amino acids from cysteine to phenylalanine. This entry keeps only the CDR3 DNA: 42 bases, framed from base 1. V is reduced by 1 base and J by 5 bases, leaving a spacing of 11 bases between them. Participants in the prospective study were enrolled through a virtual design, were aged roughly 18 to 95 years, and lived in roughly 25 United States geographic areas. Cohort assignment in the prospective study relied on participant-reported clinical history from a screening survey and a study questionnaire. ImmuneRACE Cohort 3 recovered participants were defined by two consecutive negative NP/OP PCR tests, healthcare professional clearance, or symptom resolution. In the prospective study, whole blood, serum and a nasopharyngeal or oropharyngeal swab were collected from each participant by mobile phlebotomists. Participants in the prospective study had the option to provide additional blood draws and questionnaires over a roughly 2-month period. Before DNA extraction, prospective study blood samples were shipped either frozen or at room temperature.

The sequenced sample consisted of PBMCs or T cells enriched from blood (not recorded which). The TCR sequence derives from a man between 60 and 70 years old who had recovered from COVID-19. The chain employs TRBV5-4 and TRBJ2-3, with no confident D gene call. The nucleotide sequence is given as TGTGCCAGCAGCTTGCCCAGATCCAGAGATACGCAGTATTTT. Protein translation: CASSLPRSRDTQYF.